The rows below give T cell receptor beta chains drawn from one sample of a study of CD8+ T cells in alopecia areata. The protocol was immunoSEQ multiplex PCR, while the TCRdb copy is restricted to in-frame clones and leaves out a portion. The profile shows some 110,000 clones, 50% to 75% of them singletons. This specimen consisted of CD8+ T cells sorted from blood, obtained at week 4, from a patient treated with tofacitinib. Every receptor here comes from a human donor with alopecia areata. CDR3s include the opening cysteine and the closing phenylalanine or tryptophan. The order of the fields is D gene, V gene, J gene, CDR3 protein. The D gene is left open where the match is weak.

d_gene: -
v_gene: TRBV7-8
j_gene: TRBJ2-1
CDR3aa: CASSLIGVPNPYNEQFF

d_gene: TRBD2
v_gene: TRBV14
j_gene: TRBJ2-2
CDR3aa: CASSQDLQRGITGELFF

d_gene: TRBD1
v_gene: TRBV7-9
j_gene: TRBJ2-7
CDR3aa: CASRGTGSYEQYF

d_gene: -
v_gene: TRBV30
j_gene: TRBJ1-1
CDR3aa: CAWRDGFLNTEAFF

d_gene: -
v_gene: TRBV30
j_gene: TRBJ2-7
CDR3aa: CAWSGPRGGYF

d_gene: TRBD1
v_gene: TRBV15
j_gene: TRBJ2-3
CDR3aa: CATSSGTGGDTQYF

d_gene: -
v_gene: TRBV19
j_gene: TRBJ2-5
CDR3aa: CASSTTNLEETQYF

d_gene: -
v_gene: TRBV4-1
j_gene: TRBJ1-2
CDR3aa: CASSQVSPGDYGYTF

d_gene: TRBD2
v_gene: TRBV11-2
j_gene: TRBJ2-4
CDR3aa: CASSSKGTSGPLAKNIQYF

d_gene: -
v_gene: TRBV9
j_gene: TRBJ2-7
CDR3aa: CASNAGGPFYEQYF

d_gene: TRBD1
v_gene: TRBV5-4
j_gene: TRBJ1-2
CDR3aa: CASRTTGVPDGYTF

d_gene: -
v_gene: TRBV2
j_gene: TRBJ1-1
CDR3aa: CASIRLNSMNTEAFF

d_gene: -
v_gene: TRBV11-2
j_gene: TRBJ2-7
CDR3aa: CASSYVDEQYF

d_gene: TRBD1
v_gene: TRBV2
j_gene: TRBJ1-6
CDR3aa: CASSDSPGGPPLHF

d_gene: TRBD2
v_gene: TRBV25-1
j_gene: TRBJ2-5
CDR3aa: CASSELSGGETQYF

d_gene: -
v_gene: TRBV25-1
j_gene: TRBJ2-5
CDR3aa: CASSETLETQYF

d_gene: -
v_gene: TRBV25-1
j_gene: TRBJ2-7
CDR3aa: CASSPSGYEQYF

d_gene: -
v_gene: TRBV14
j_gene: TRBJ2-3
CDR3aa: CASSQVTPSDTQYF

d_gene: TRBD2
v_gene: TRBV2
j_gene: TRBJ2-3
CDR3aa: CAGDSGGPADTQYF

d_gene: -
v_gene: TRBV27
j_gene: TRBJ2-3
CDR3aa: CASAGRPDTQYF

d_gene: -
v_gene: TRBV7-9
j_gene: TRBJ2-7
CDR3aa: CASRLGGAEQYF

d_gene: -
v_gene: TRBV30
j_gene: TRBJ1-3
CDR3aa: CAWSVLQGPGNTIYF

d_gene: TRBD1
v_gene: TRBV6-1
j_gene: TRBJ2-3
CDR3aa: CASTAGTGGIPQYF

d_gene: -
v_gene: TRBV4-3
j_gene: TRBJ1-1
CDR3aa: CASSQDAGVTEAFF

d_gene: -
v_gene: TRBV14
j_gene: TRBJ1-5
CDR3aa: CASSRRQGGNQPQHF